The present T cell receptor beta chain was sequenced within a study of control samples from healthy donors and cancer patients. The length of the CDR3 is 19 residues. Looked up from germline, CDR1 is SQVTM and CDR2 is ANQGSEA. The trim removed 4 bases at V and 0 bases at J, leaving 16 bases unmatched. Sequencing was performed with immunoSEQ multiplex PCR; in TCRdb, only in-frame clones are kept and a portion is missing. The data hold roughly 170,000 clones, with over 85% observed a single time. Sequencing was done on a sample of blood. The rearrangement joins TRBV29-1 to TRBJ2-7; 12 bases align to TRBD2. This clonotype was sampled from a woman aged 60-75 years in good health. The CDR3 here is CSVAPTRLAGASSSYEQYF. CDR3 sequence (DNA): TGCAGCGTTGCTCCCACGAGACTAGCGGGGGCTTCAAGCTCCTACGAGCAGTACTTC.